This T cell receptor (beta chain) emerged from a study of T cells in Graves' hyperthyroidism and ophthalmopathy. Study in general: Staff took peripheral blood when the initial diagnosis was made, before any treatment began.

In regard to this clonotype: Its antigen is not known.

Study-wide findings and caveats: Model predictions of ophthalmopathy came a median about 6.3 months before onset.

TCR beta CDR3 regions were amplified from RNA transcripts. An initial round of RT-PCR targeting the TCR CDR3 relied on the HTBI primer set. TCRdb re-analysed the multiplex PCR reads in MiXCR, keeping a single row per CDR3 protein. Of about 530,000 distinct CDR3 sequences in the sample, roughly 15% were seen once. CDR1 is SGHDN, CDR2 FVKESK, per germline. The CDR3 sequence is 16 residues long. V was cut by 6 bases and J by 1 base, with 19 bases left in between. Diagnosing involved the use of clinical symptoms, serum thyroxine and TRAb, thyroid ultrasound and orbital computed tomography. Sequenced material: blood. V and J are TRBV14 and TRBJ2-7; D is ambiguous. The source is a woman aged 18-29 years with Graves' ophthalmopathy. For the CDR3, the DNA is TGTGCCAGCAGTCCACACCCCAGTCTTTGGTCCTACGAGCAGTACTTC. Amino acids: CASSPHPSLWSYEQYF.